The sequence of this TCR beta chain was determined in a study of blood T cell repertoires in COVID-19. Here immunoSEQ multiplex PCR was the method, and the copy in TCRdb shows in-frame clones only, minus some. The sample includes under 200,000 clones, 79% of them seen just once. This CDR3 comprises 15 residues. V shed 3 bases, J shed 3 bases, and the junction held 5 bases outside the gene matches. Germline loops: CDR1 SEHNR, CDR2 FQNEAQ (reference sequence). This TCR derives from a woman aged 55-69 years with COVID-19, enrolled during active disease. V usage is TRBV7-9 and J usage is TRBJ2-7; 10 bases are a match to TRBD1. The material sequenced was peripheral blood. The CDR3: CASSFSGTGDYEQYF. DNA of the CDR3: TGTGCCAGCAGCTTTTCCGGGACAGGGGACTACGAGCAGTACTTC. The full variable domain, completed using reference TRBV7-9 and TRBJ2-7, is DTGVSQNPRHKITKRGQNVTFRCDPISEHNRLYWYRQTLGQGPEFLTYFQNEAQLEKSRLLSDRFSAERPKGSFSTLEIQRTEQGDSAMYLCASSFSGTGDYEQYFGPGTRLTVT.